Here is one T cell receptor (beta chain) with its context. V gave up 0 bases and J gave up 5 bases, with 6 bases separating them. The germline V gene has CDR1 SGHRS and CDR2 YFSETQ. The CDR3 totals 13 residues. This sample is part of a study of cytomegalovirus exposure and HLA in healthy donors. Primers for the PCR totalled 60 Vbeta and 13 Jbeta. The protocol was immunoSEQ multiplex PCR, while the TCRdb copy is restricted to in-frame clones and leaves out a portion. Here the sample spans 90,000 to 110,000 clones, about 80% being singletons. The gene calls are TRBV5-1 and TRBJ1-5; unclear D gene. The TCR originated in a man aged 25-45 years in good health and CMV-seronegative. Material: PBMCs. The CDR3 sequence: CASSLDGDQPQHF. The CDR3 bases are TGCGCCAGCAGCTTGGATGGAGATCAGCCCCAGCATTTT.